Sequencing of this T cell receptor beta chain was carried out in a study of T cell responses to AZD1222 COVID-19 vaccine. Findings and caveats of the study: Spike-specific TCR repertoires showed rising breadth and depth after two AZD1222 doses. White British donors predominated, females outnumbered males, and clonal diversity was possibly underestimated. Vaccine-associated CD4 TCRs ranged over spike, dominating at 160-218 and 743-854. Epitopes outside B.1.351 and B.1.1.7 mutated regions reportedly drew nearly half of spike TCRs.

With regard to this clone: Its antigen is unidentified.

Profiling relied on immunoSEQ multiplex PCR, and the TCRdb table lists in-frame clones only, not all of them. The sample shows some 97,000 clones, about 86% of them seen only once. Germline V gives CDR1 SNHLY, CDR2 FYNNEI. V was cut by 5 bases and J by 7 bases, with 15 bases left in between. CDR3 length equals 14 residues. Sequencing used peripheral blood, obtained on day 0 of AZD1222 vaccination. The chain couples TRBV2 to TRBJ2-1, with D perhaps matching TRBD2 (6 bases). The clonotype comes from an adult in good health. The CDR3, as DNA: TGTGCCAGCAGTCTTCGGACGGCGGGGAATGAGCAGTTCTTC. It specifies CASSLRTAGNEQFF.